Below are 29 T cell receptor beta chains sequenced from a single sample in a study of T cells in Graves' hyperthyroidism and ophthalmopathy. From RNA transcripts, TCR beta CDR3 regions were amplified. HTBI primers were the set used in a first-round RT-PCR of the TCR CDR3. TCRdb reprocessed the multiplex PCR reads via MiXCR and lists one record per CDR3 protein. Of hundreds of thousands of distinct CDR3 sequences in the sample, roughly a sixth were seen once. Sequenced input: blood. These TCRs come from a woman aged 40 to 50 with Graves' ophthalmopathy.

This clonotype was recorded many times. The V call is TRBV12-3 or TRBV12-4, the J call TRBJ1-2, with TRBD1 identical over 8 bases. V was clipped by 5 bases and J by 8 bases; unmatched bases: 13. The CDR3 is 15 residues long. The DNA for the CDR3 is TGTGCCAGCAGTCGACGGACAGGGACGGTTCGGGGCTACACCTTC. Amino acids: CASSRRTGTVRGYTF.

Concerning this clonotype itself: A single base separates this from a much larger clone, so it may be a read error. The CDR3 DNA reads as TGCAGCGTTCCGACAGAACCCTCCTACAATGAGCAGTACTTC. Its translation is CSVPTEPSYNEQYF. This chain joins TRBV29-1 and TRBJ2-1; a possible D gene is TRBD1 (5 bases). The J call is uncertain, as TRBJ2-7 better fits the DNA end. This CDR3 is 14 amino acids long. Germline V gene sequence: CDR1 SQVTM, CDR2 ANQGSEA.

This clonotype was found a few times. The chain uses TRBV20-1 and TRBJ2-2; a weak D match, TRBD2 (5 bases). From germline, CDR1 is DFQATT and CDR2 SNEGSKA (reference sequence). Trimming removed 6 bases at V and 4 bases at J, with 12 bases between. This CDR3 spans 13 amino acids. Written as DNA, the CDR3 is TGCAGTGCGTCCGGGATTTCCACCGGGGAGCTGTTTTTT. It codes for CSASGISTGELFF.

Ten or more counts support this clonotype. The V gene is TRBV20-1, the J gene TRBJ2-1; D possibly corresponds to TRBD2 (5 bases). Germline V gives CDR1 DFQATT, CDR2 SNEGSKA (reference sequence). The CDR3 covers 14 residues. Trimming removed 0 bases from V and 6 bases from J, with 12 bases in between. The DNA for the CDR3 is TGCAGTGCTAGAGATCGAGACTATTTCAATGAGCAGTTCTTC. Its translation is CSARDRDYFNEQFF.

Worth noting for this clonotype: A read error may explain this, as a much larger clone is one base away. This chain joins TRBV2 and TRBJ2-1; 11 positions match TRBD2. The J call is uncertain, as TRBJ2-7 better fits the DNA end. The CDR3 loop spans 18 amino acids. Per germline, CDR1 SNHLY and CDR2 FYNNEI. The CDR3 spells CASSGRLAGGKDINEQYF. Written as DNA, the CDR3 is TGTGCCAGCAGTGGGAGGCTAGCGGGGGGAAAGGATATTAATGAGCAGTACTTC.

This clonotype was found many times. J is TRBJ1-1 and V is TRBV18; D is uncertain. The CDR3 is 14 residues long. Germline V gene sequence: CDR1 KGHSH, CDR2 LQKENI. V lost 2 bases, J lost 5 bases, and 12 bases lay in between. The CDR3 DNA sequence: TGTGCCAGCTCACCAATGAGGGCTTGGACTGAAGCTTTCTTT. Its translation is CASSPMRAWTEAFF.

This clonotype was detected a few times. A much more abundant neighbour one base away suggests this may be a read error. The V call is TRBV2, the J call TRBJ2-3, with 11 bases identical to TRBD2. Germline CDR1 reads SNHLY; CDR2 reads FYNNEI. V was pared by 5 bases and J by 4 bases, with 2 bases of the junction left unmatched. The CDR3 totals 14 residues. The CDR3 protein is CASSSTSGADTQYF. The CDR3 nucleotides read TGTGCCAGCAGTTCGACTAGCGGGGCAGATACGCAGTATTTT.

This clonotype was counted at least ten times. The CDR3 protein is CASSQSAGFTDTQYF. As DNA, the CDR3 is TGTGCCAGCTCCCAGTCAGCGGGGTTCACAGATACGCAGTATTTT. The rearrangement links TRBV2 to TRBJ2-3, with 7 nucleotides matching TRBD2. The J segment lost 2 bases and the V segment lost 8 bases, leaving 10 bases of the junction unmatched. CDR1 SNHLY and CDR2 FYNNEI come from the germline V gene. This CDR3 has 15 residues.

This clonotype came up many times. The V call is TRBV2, the J call TRBJ1-2; D not certain. V was trimmed by 1 base and J by 6 bases, leaving 15 bases between them. The germline CDR1 and CDR2 sequences are SNHLY and FYNNEI. This CDR3 has 15 residues. Here the CDR3 DNA reads TGTGCCAGCAGTGAAGTCGGACTGACAAATGATGGCTACACCTTC. As protein: CASSEVGLTNDGYTF.

The table lists this clonotype with a few counts. It may be a read error: a sequence one base away is much more abundant. The CDR3 end shows no conserved phenylalanine or tryptophan, and so a read error is likely. The V call is TRBV20-1, the J call TRBJ2-1, with D unclear. Trimming removed 3 bases at V and 5 bases at J, with 8 bases between. CDR1 is DFQATT, CDR2 SNEGSKA, per germline (reference sequence). The CDR3 contains 12 residues. The CDR3 DNA reads TGCAGTGCTAGTCGGCAGAACAATGAGCAGTTCTCC. Translation gives CSASRQNNEQFS.

Many counts were recorded for this clonotype. The J gene is TRBJ2-7, the V gene TRBV6-1; 10 bases agree with TRBD2. The trim removed 5 bases at V and 2 bases at J, leaving 6 bases unmatched. CDR3 size: 15 residues. The germline gives CDR1 MNHNS, CDR2 SASEGT. The CDR3 loop is CASSPIAGGAYEQYF. The CDR3 DNA follows: TGTGCCAGCAGTCCAATAGCGGGAGGCGCCTACGAGCAGTACTTC.

V and J are TRBV3-1 and TRBJ2-4; 9 bases map to TRBD1. J gave up 1 base and V 4 bases, and 5 bases lay outside the gene matches. The germline V gene encodes CDR1 LGHDT and CDR2 YNNKEL (reference sequence). The CDR3 has 16 amino acids. The DNA of the CDR3 is TGTGCCAGCAGCCGATCACAGGGGGCCGCCAAAAACATTCAGTACTTC. Its translation: CASSRSQGAAKNIQYF.

This clonotype has only a few counts. This sequence joins TRBV4-1 and TRBJ1-1, with D possibly TRBD1 on 6 matching bases. This CDR3 has 15 amino acids. Germline V gene data show CDR1 as MGHRA and CDR2 as YSYEKL. Deletions cut 5 bases from V and 1 base from J, with 14 bases between. In nucleotides, the CDR3 is TGCGCCAGCAGCACTCGGGGGCTCGGGAACACTGAAGCTTTCTTT. It is translated as CASSTRGLGNTEAFF.

Notes on this clonotype: This clone may be a read error of a much larger clone one base away. This chain joins TRBV5-1 and TRBJ1-2, with a possible D match to TRBD1 (5 bases). CDR1 and CDR2 from the germline V gene are SGHRS and YFSETQ. The CDR3 loop spans 14 amino acids. The DNA of the CDR3 is TGCGCCGGCAGCGCAAGCGGGGACAACTATGGCTACACCTTC. Its protein product is CAGSASGDNYGYTF.

This clonotype was counted ten times or more. V usage is TRBV20-1 and J usage is TRBJ2-7; TRBD2 might be the D (6 bases). Germline values: CDR1 DFQATT, CDR2 SNEGSKA (reference sequence). The CDR3 spans 13 residues. Trimming cost V 1 base and J 2 bases, with 9 bases left between them. The chain's CDR3 is CSARVAAAYEQYF. The CDR3 coding sequence is TGCAGTGCTAGAGTAGCGGCAGCCTACGAGCAGTACTTC.

Only a few counts were recorded for this clonotype. This chain uses TRBV5-1 with TRBJ1-1; D is undetermined. V dropped 6 bases and J dropped 0 bases, with 12 bases sitting between them. The V gene's germline CDR1 is SGHRS and CDR2 YFSETQ. This CDR3 is built from 14 residues. The CDR3 coding sequence is TGCGCCAGCAAATCGGCAGAGATGAACACTGAAGCTTTCTTT. It translates to CASKSAEMNTEAFF. Full variable domain (outside the CDR3, taken from reference TRBV5-1 and TRBJ1-1): KAGVTQTPRYLIKTRGQQVTLSCSPISGHRSVSWYQQTPGQGLQFLFEYFSETQRNKGNFPGRFSGRQFSNSRSEMNVSTLELGDSALYLCASKSAEMNTEAFFGQGTRLTVV.

This clonotype was found many times. An end of the junction differs from the germline gene, which may be a read error. V gene TRBV7-2 combines with J gene TRBJ2-7, with 8 positions matching TRBD1. The germline V gene encodes CDR1 SGHTA and CDR2 FQGNSA. The CDR3 is 15 amino acids. CDR3 in amino acids: CANSLYQGANYEQYF. The DNA for the CDR3 is TGTGCCAACAGCTTGTACCAGGGGGCGAACTACGAGCAGTACTTC.

The chain uses TRBV20-1 and TRBJ1-1; 9 bases agree with TRBD1. Germline-derived CDR1 and CDR2 are DFQATT and SNEGSKA (reference sequence). The CDR3 consists of 16 residues. V was clipped by 3 bases and J by 1 base; unmatched bases: 9. The CDR3 region is CSASPLDRGENTEAFF. Here the CDR3 DNA reads TGCAGTGCTAGCCCCTTGGACAGGGGCGAGAACACTGAAGCTTTCTTT.

The chain links TRBV6-1 to TRBJ1-3; D possibly corresponds to TRBD1 (6 bases). This CDR3 has 16 residues. Trimming removed 6 bases from V and 2 bases from J, with 17 bases in between. The germline CDR1 and CDR2 sequences are MNHNS and SASEGT. CDR3 loop: CASSPGTITTGNTIYF. The DNA of the CDR3 is TGTGCCAGCAGCCCCGGGACAATTACAACTGGAAACACCATATATTTT.

This clonotype was seen at least ten times. This chain uses TRBV7-6 with TRBJ2-3; D gene ambiguous. Trimming took off 1 base at V and 4 bases at J, with 15 bases between the two ends. Germline CDR1 reads SGHVS; CDR2 reads FNYEAQ. This CDR3 contains 16 residues. CDR3 sequence: CASSLGLPGSPDTQYF. The CDR3 DNA reads TGTGCCAGCAGCTTAGGCCTTCCCGGGTCCCCAGATACGCAGTATTTT.

The sample holds a few counts of this clonotype. V gene TRBV6-5 combines with J gene TRBJ2-3; 7 nucleotides agree with TRBD2. V shed 2 bases and J 2 bases; nucleotides not matched to a gene: 10. Per the germline V gene, CDR1 is MNHEY and CDR2 is SVGAGI. The CDR3 is made up of 17 amino acids. In DNA form, the CDR3 reads TGTGCCAGCAGTTACACCTGGGGGGGAGGTAACACAGATACGCAGTATTTT. Protein product: CASSYTWGGGNTDTQYF.

The rearrangement links TRBV6-5 to TRBJ2-3, with TRBD2 as a possible D gene (5 bases). V was trimmed by 2 bases and J by 2 bases, leaving 8 bases between them. This CDR3 contains 14 residues. Per germline, CDR1 MNHEY and CDR2 SVGAGI. The CDR3 sequence is CASSYGRLTDTQYF. The DNA for the CDR3 is TGTGCCAGCAGTTACGGGAGACTCACAGATACGCAGTATTTT.

This clonotype came up a few times. V gene TRBV29-1 combines with J gene TRBJ2-5, with D uncertain. There are 10 residues in the CDR3. V was pared by 2 bases and J by 5 bases, with 3 bases between. CDR1 and CDR2 from the germline V gene are SQVTM and ANQGSEA. The CDR3 bases are TGCAGCGTTGAAAGGGAGACCCAGTACTTC. It yields the protein CSVERETQYF.

There are many counts of this clonotype. The chain couples TRBV5-1 to TRBJ1-1; D not resolved. Germline loops: CDR1 SGHRS, CDR2 YFSETQ. The length of the CDR3 is 15 residues. Trimming cost V 4 bases and J 3 bases, with 16 bases left between them. The CDR3 loop is CASSPLTFLDTEAFF. For the CDR3, the DNA is TGCGCCAGCAGCCCGTTGACCTTTTTGGACACTGAAGCTTTCTTT.

The chain couples TRBV14 to TRBJ1-6; 7 bases align to TRBD1. The junction had 9 bases not matched to a gene; V was cut back by 4 bases and J by 9 bases. The length of the CDR3 is 15 residues. In germline, CDR1 is SGHDN, CDR2 FVKESK. CDR3 loop: CASSPRLSGGSPLHF. The CDR3, as DNA: TGTGCCAGCAGCCCTCGATTGTCAGGGGGTTCACCCCTCCACTTT.

This clonotype appeared many times. The chain carries TRBV6-6 and TRBJ2-1; TRBD2 aligns across 14 bases. V lost 2 bases, J lost 7 bases, and 7 bases stayed unmatched. Germline V gives CDR1 MNHNY, CDR2 SVGAGI (reference sequence). The CDR3 is 17 residues long. This CDR3 reads CASSYPTGTSGGNEQFF. CDR3 sequence (DNA): TGTGCCAGCAGTTACCCCACCGGGACTAGCGGGGGAAATGAGCAGTTCTTC.

J is TRBJ1-5 and V is TRBV28, with 9 bases identical to TRBD1. Germline V gene sequence: CDR1 MDHEN, CDR2 SYDVKM. Germline trimming cut 8 bases from V and 1 base from J; bases unmatched to any gene: 12. This CDR3 spans 17 amino acids. The CDR3 DNA follows: TGTGCCAGCGGGACACAGGGGGCAGGGGTAAGCAATCAGCCCCAGCATTTT. It codes for CASGTQGAGVSNQPQHF.

This clonotype was found many times. This rearrangement joins TRBV2 to TRBJ2-2; 8 bases map to TRBD2. CDR1 and CDR2 from the germline V gene are SNHLY and FYNNEI. This CDR3 comprises 13 residues. V shed 6 bases and J 9 bases; nucleotides not matched to a gene: 6. CDR3 bases: TGTGCCAGCAGGGGGACTAGTTCTCGGGAGCTGTTTTTT. This gives the protein CASRGTSSRELFF.

Ten or more counts support this clonotype. The rearrangement joins TRBV27 to TRBJ1-1, with 9 positions matching TRBD1. Germline V lookup: CDR1 MNHEY, CDR2 SMNVEV (reference sequence). The CDR3 is 14 amino acids. After removal of 6 bases from V and 6 bases from J, the junction contained 8 bases not matched to a gene. The CDR3 DNA is TGTGCCAGCAGGACACAGGGGGCGCAGTCTGAAGCTTTCTTT. Its translation is CASRTQGAQSEAFF.